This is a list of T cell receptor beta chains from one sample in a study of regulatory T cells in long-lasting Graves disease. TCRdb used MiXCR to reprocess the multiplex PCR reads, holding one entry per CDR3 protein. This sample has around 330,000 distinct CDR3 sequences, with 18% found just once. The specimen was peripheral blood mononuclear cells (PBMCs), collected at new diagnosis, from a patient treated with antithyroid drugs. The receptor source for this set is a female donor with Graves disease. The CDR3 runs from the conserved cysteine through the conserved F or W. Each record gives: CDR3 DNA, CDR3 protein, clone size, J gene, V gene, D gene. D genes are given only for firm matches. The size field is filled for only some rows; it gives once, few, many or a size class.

TGTGCCAGCAGTGAATCGGCAGGGGGGGTGGAGACCCAGTACTTC,CASSESAGGVETQYF,many,TRBJ2-5,TRBV6-1,.
TGTGCCAGCAGCCCCTTCTCGGGGGGGAGCTACGAGCAGTACTTC,CASSPFSGGSYEQYF,.,TRBJ2-7,TRBV11-2,TRBD2
TGTGCCAGCAGTGAAACGGAGACAGGGGGCCCCGGGGAGCTGTTTTTT,CASSETETGGPGELFF,many,TRBJ2-2,TRBV6-1,TRBD1
TGTGCTAGTGGGACGAGAGATACGCAGTATTTT,CASGTRDTQYF,many,TRBJ2-3,TRBV12-5,.
TGTGCCAGCAGGGCCCGACTAGCGGGAGATCGGCACAATGAGCAGTTCTTC,CASRARLAGDRHNEQFF,.,TRBJ2-1,TRBV11-3,TRBD2
TGTGCCAGCAGGGGGGGGGGACGGGAGACCCAGTACTTC,CASRGGGRETQYF,many,TRBJ2-5,TRBV28,TRBD2
TGTGCCAGCAGTCCCTTACTAGCACCTGAGCAGTTCTTC,CASSPLLAPEQFF,.,TRBJ2-1,TRBV27,.
TGTGCCAGCAGTTACTCTTCGGGAGACGGCTCCTACGAGCAGTACTTC,CASSYSSGDGSYEQYF,many,TRBJ2-7,TRBV6-5,.
TGTGCCAGCAGCTCAGCAGGGATTTTGGCAGATACGCAGTATTTT,CASSSAGILADTQYF,many,TRBJ2-3,TRBV7-3,.
TGTGCCAGTAATATGGGACGTCTACAAGAGACCCAGTACTTC,CASNMGRLQETQYF,.,TRBJ2-5,TRBV19,.
TGTGCCTGGAGTCGGGGCAGTAGTTATCTATGGGGAGCTTTCTTT,CAWSRGSSYLWGAFF,many,TRBJ1-1,TRBV30,.
TGTGCCAGCAGCCAAGAGTACAGGGGCACTGAAGCTTTCTTT,CASSQEYRGTEAFF,many,TRBJ1-1,TRBV3-1,TRBD1
TGTGCCAGCAGTTTATACATCTCCTATAATTCACCCCTCCACTTT,CASSLYISYNSPLHF,medium-sized,TRBJ1-6,TRBV28,.
TGTGCCAGCTCACCACAGGTGAATGAGCAGTTCTTC,CASSPQVNEQFF,many,TRBJ2-1,TRBV18,.
TGTGCCAGCGCCTCCGGACTAGCGAACGAGCAGTACTTC,CASASGLANEQYF,many,TRBJ2-7,TRBV27,TRBD2
TGCGCCAGCAGCTTGGTGCCTAGCGGGACCCTCTCCTACAATGAGCAGTTCTTC,CASSLVPSGTLSYNEQFF,few,TRBJ2-1,TRBV5-1,TRBD2
TGTGCCAGCAGTAAACAGGGTTCACCCCTCCACTTT,CASSKQGSPLHF,.,TRBJ1-6,TRBV2,.
TGTGCCAGCAACGTAGCGGGAGGTAGATTTAATGAGCAGTTCTTC,CASNVAGGRFNEQFF,many,TRBJ2-1,TRBV12-3/TRBV12-4,TRBD2
TGTGCCACCAGTGATATACAGGCAACAGGGGGCAGCACCGGGGAGCTGTTTTTT,CATSDIQATGGSTGELFF,many,TRBJ2-2,TRBV24-1,TRBD1
TGTGCCAGCAGCTTCCCCAGGGAGGTCGAGACCCAGTACTTC,CASSFPREVETQYF,many,TRBJ2-5,TRBV11-2,.
TGTGCCAGCAGGGGACTAGCGGGAGTAAGCGAGCAGTACTTC,CASRGLAGVSEQYF,many,TRBJ2-7,TRBV7-6,TRBD2
TGTGCCAGCAGCTTAGCACAGTCCACTGAAGCTTTCTTT,CASSLAQSTEAFF,.,TRBJ1-1,TRBV7-2,.
TGTGCCAGCAAGGGACTCTCGGGGGACACTGAAGCTTTCTTT,CASKGLSGDTEAFF,many,TRBJ1-1,TRBV2,.
TGTGCCAGCAGCTTAGGGGGACTAGCGGGAGAAGAGACCCAGTACTTC,CASSLGGLAGEETQYF,many,TRBJ2-5,TRBV7-9,TRBD2
TGTGCCTGGGCCGCCGGGACAGGGATGTACGAGCAGTACTTC,CAWAAGTGMYEQYF,many,TRBJ2-7,TRBV30,TRBD1